Following are 11 T cell receptor beta chains from one sample sequenced in a study of cytomegalovirus exposure and HLA in healthy donors. PCR used 60 Vbeta primers and 13 Jbeta primers. Libraries were prepared by immunoSEQ multiplex PCR; TCRdb keeps only in-frame clonotypes and omits some of them. This table holds more than 150,000 clones, roughly 80% found once. Sequenced material: PBMCs. These TCRs come from a man aged 50 or older in good health and CMV-seropositive.

The chain joins TRBV11-3 to TRBJ2-5; 11 nucleotides agree with TRBD2. Germline lookup yields CDR1 SGHNT and CDR2 YENEEA. The CDR3 loop spans 16 amino acids. V lost 5 bases to trimming and J lost 2 bases; unmatched junction nucleotides: 7. The CDR3 region has the DNA TGTGCCAGCAGCCTCACCGGGACTAGCGGACAAGAGACCCAGTACTTC. It specifies CASSLTGTSGQETQYF.

The rearrangement links TRBV4-3 to TRBJ2-1; D is possibly TRBD2 (5 bases). V lost 2 bases to trimming and J lost 3 bases, with 17 bases between them. The germline V gene encodes CDR1 LGHNA and CDR2 YSLEER. The CDR3 consists of 17 residues. The CDR3 is CASSQRARSDYYNEQFF. Written as DNA, the CDR3 is TGCGCCAGCAGCCAAAGAGCTAGATCCGACTACTACAATGAGCAGTTCTTC.

The rearrangement joins TRBV9 to TRBJ2-3; 7 bases agree with TRBD1. The CDR3 totals 14 residues. Unmatched junction bases numbered 3, after V lost 4 bases and J lost 1 base. The germline gives CDR1 SGDLS, CDR2 YYNGEE. In DNA, the CDR3 is TGTGCCAGCAGCTCTGACAGGGGCACAGATACGCAGTATTTT. As protein: CASSSDRGTDTQYF.

This clone has a handful of counts. The chain employs TRBV27 and TRBJ2-7; the match to TRBD2 covers 7 bases. Unmatched junction bases numbered 2, after V lost 3 bases and J lost 0 bases. CDR1 and CDR2 from the germline V gene are MNHEY and SMNVEV (reference sequence). CDR3 size: 14 residues. The CDR3 bases are TGTGCCAGCAGTTTGGTAGCGGGCTCCTACGAGCAGTACTTC. Encoded protein: CASSLVAGSYEQYF.

The chain joins TRBV5-4 to TRBJ2-3; 9 nucleotides line up with TRBD1. Losses at the gene ends were 5 bases for V and 4 bases for J; bases not matched to a gene: 5. Germline V lookup: CDR1 SGHNT, CDR2 YYREEE (reference sequence). The CDR3 extends over 14 amino acids. The CDR3 here is CASRRQGVSDTQYF. CDR3 DNA: TGTGCCAGCAGGCGACAGGGGGTGTCAGATACGCAGTATTTT.

The rearrangement joins TRBV29-1 to TRBJ1-1; no firm D call. Trimming pared 5 bases from V and 3 bases from J, leaving 13 bases between. The germline V gene encodes CDR1 SQVTM and CDR2 ANQGSEA. The CDR3 is 13 residues long. This chain's CDR3 is CSVSGGLDTEAFF. The DNA for the CDR3 is TGCAGCGTTTCAGGAGGGTTGGACACTGAAGCTTTCTTT.

The chain uses TRBV5-1 and TRBJ1-5; no firm D call. V was clipped by 4 bases and J by 2 bases, with 13 bases between them. The CDR3 runs to 15 residues. CDR1 and CDR2 (germline): SGHRS, YFSETQ. The CDR3 DNA reads TGCGCCAGCAGCCCCGAGGGCATAGGCAATCAGCCCCAGCATTTT. Its protein product is CASSPEGIGNQPQHF.

The chain uses TRBV27 and TRBJ2-1; 7 nucleotides line up with TRBD2. This CDR3 spans 13 amino acids. The V gene end was trimmed by 3 bases and the J gene end by 15 bases; junction bases not matched to a gene: 11. Germline V gene sequence: CDR1 MNHEY, CDR2 SMNVEV (reference sequence). The CDR3 bases are TGTGCCAGCAGTTTCCGACTAGCCCAAAGGGTGTTCTTC. As protein: CASSFRLAQRVFF.

With respect to this clone: Other DNA sequences in the sample encode the same CDR3. The V call is TRBV28, the J call TRBJ2-7; no clear D gene. Per the germline V gene, CDR1 is MDHEN and CDR2 is SYDVKM. This CDR3 contains 11 residues. The V gene lost 2 bases and the J gene lost 4 bases, with 3 bases spanning the gap. The CDR3 loop is CASSLRYEQYF. CDR3 DNA sequence: TGTGCCAGCAGTTTACGGTACGAGCAGTACTTC.

This chain uses TRBV20-1 with TRBJ2-7, with 7 bases aligning to TRBD2. V shed 6 bases, J shed 11 bases, and the junction held 10 bases outside the gene matches. The germline gives CDR1 DFQATT, CDR2 SNEGSKA (reference sequence). The length of the CDR3 is 11 residues. DNA for the CDR3: TGCAGTGCACCGCTTTTGGGGGGGGAGTACTTC. Its protein is CSAPLLGGEYF.

CDR3 loop: CASSFGGSNQPQHF. The CDR3 nucleotides read TGTGCCAGCAGTTTTGGAGGAAGCAATCAGCCCCAGCATTTT. V gene TRBV28 combines with J gene TRBJ1-5, with D uncertain. The CDR3 spans 14 residues. V lost 3 bases, J lost 1 base, and 7 bases lay in between. The germline V gene encodes CDR1 MDHEN and CDR2 SYDVKM.